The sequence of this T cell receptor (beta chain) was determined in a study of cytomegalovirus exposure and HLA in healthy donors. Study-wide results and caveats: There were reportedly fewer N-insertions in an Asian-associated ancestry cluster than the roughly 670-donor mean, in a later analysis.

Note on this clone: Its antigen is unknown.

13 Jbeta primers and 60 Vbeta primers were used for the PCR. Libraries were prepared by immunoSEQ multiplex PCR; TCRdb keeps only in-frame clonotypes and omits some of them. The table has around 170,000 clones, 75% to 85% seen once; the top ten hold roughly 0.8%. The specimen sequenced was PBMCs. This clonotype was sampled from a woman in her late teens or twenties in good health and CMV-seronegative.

CDR3 bases: TGCAGCGTTGAAGATCCCGACAGGGAGGCTGAGCAGTTCTTC. This encodes CSVEDPDREAEQFF. V and J are TRBV29-1 and TRBJ2-1, with D possibly being TRBD1 (7 bases). Looked up from germline, CDR1 is SQVTM and CDR2 is ANQGSEA. The V end was cut by 0 bases, the J end by 9 bases, with 15 bases between. CDR3 length: 14 residues.